The next 10 T cell receptor beta chains were all read from a single sample in a study of shared clonotypes between healthy human individuals. Data came from immunoSEQ multiplex PCR; TCRdb stores just in-frame clones and leaves some out. The table records approximately 2,300,000 clones, approximately 90% of them present only once. Sequencing was carried out using naive CD4+ T cells from PBMCs. Specified subset: CD45RA+ positively selected. Receptors originate from a man between 18 and 35 years old in good health. Some clones in this sample may be carry-over from other donors' samples.

The V and J genes are TRBV7-3 and TRBJ2-1; 7 bases match TRBD1. This CDR3 comprises 16 residues. Germline V lookup: CDR1 SGHTA, CDR2 FQGTGA. V shed 1 base, J shed 4 bases, and the junction held 7 bases outside the gene matches. In nucleotides, the CDR3 is TGTGCCAGCAGCTTAAGGGCTGGGGACAGATACAATGAGCAGTTCTTC. Protein: CASSLRAGDRYNEQFF.

The sample holds a few counts of this clone. V usage is TRBV18 and J usage is TRBJ1-1; D remains ambiguous. The germline V gene has CDR1 KGHSH and CDR2 LQKENI. The length of the CDR3 is 12 residues. Deletions cut 4 bases from V and 1 base from J, with 4 bases between. DNA for the CDR3: TGTGCCAGCTCACAGAGGAACACTGAAGCTTTCTTT. Translation gives CASSQRNTEAFF.

This chain uses TRBV27 with TRBJ1-2, with a weak D call TRBD1 (6 bases). Trimming cost V 1 base and J 2 bases, with 11 bases left between them. Germline V CDR1 and CDR2: MNHEY, SMNVEV (reference sequence). The CDR3 spans 15 residues. The CDR3, as DNA: TGTGCCAGCAGTTTATGGGCCAGGGGAAACTATGGCTACACCTTC. Its protein product is CASSLWARGNYGYTF.

The chain uses TRBV19 and TRBJ2-3; maybe TRBD1 (6 bases). V gave up 3 bases and J gave up 0 bases, with 10 bases separating them. The CDR3 contains 15 residues. Germline V gene sequence: CDR1 LNHDA, CDR2 SQIVND (reference sequence). CDR3 coding DNA: TGTGCCAGTAGTATTGGACAGACTAGCACAGATACGCAGTATTTT. This gives the protein CASSIGQTSTDTQYF.

The chain couples TRBV23-1 to TRBJ2-7; D is ambiguous. TRBV23-1 is identified as an open reading frame with a role that is uncertain. Between the trimmed V and J ends, which lost 4 bases and 3 bases, there was a span of 13 bases. The length of the CDR3 is 14 residues. The CDR3 region is CASSPAGGLYEQYF. The CDR3 DNA sequence: TGCGCCAGCAGTCCTGCAGGCGGCCTCTACGAGCAGTACTTC.

The V call is TRBV2, the J call TRBJ2-3; D uncertain. In germline, CDR1 is SNHLY, CDR2 FYNNEI. Trimming left V 3 bases short and J 0 bases short, with 19 bases between. The CDR3 is 18 amino acids. CDR3 sequence: CASSELMGFTDSTDTQYF. DNA of the CDR3: TGTGCCAGCAGTGAGTTGATGGGTTTTACAGATAGCACAGATACGCAGTATTTT.

Comment on this clone: The sample holds other DNA sequences that translate to the same CDR3. The chain couples TRBV27 to TRBJ2-3; D gene unclear. In germline, CDR1 is MNHEY, CDR2 SMNVEV (reference sequence). The CDR3 loop spans 13 amino acids. V gave up 2 bases and J gave up 1 base, with 4 bases separating them. The CDR3 nucleotides read TGTGCCAGCAGTTTAAGTGGCACAGATACGCAGTATTTT. Amino acids: CASSLSGTDTQYF.

The chain couples TRBV28 to TRBJ2-7; D is possibly TRBD1 (5 bases). This CDR3 has 15 amino acids. The germline CDR1 and CDR2 sequences are MDHEN and SYDVKM. V was cut by 5 bases and J by 1 base, with 15 bases left in between. The CDR3 DNA reads as TGTGCCAGCAGTGACGTCCCGACAGTTTCCTACGAGCAGTACTTC. Its protein is CASSDVPTVSYEQYF.

The chain couples TRBV6-1 to TRBJ2-3; 7 positions agree with TRBD2. The germline V gene encodes CDR1 MNHNS and CDR2 SASEGT. This CDR3 has 15 amino acids. After removal of 6 bases from V and 1 base from J, the junction contained 7 bases not matched to a gene. Here the CDR3 DNA reads TGTGCCAGCAGGTCGGGGGGTTATGGCACAGATACGCAGTATTTT. As protein: CASRSGGYGTDTQYF.

This clone was picked up one time. The chain joins TRBV5-1 to TRBJ2-5; 7 bases are shared with TRBD1. This CDR3 is 19 amino acids long. V was clipped by 4 bases and J by 5 bases; unmatched bases: 23. The germline CDR1 and CDR2 sequences are SGHRS and YFSETQ. The CDR3 DNA is TGCGCCAGCAGCCTTTCCCCCCCTAACAGGGGAGATGTGGGGGAGACCCAGTACTTC. Amino acid sequence: CASSLSPPNRGDVGETQYF.